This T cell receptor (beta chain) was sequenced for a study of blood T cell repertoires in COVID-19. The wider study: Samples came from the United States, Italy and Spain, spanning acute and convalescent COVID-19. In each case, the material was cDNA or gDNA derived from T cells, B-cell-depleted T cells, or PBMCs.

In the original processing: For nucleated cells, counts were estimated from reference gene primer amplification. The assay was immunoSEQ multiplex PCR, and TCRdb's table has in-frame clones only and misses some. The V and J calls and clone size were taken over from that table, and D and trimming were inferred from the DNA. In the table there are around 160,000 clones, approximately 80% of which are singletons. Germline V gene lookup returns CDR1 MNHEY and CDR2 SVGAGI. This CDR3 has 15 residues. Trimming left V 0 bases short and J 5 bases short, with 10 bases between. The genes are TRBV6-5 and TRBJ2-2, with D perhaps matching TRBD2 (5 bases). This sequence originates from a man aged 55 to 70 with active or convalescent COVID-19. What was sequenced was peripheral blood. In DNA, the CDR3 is TGTGCCAGCAGTTACTCGAGGGAATCGACCGGGGAGCTGTTTTTT. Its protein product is CASSYSRESTGELFF.